This T cell receptor beta chain was identified in a study of shared clonotypes between healthy human individuals. The CDR3 length is 14 residues. From germline, CDR1 is LGHNA and CDR2 YSLEER. Deletions cut 0 bases from V and 5 bases from J, with 8 bases between. Of note for this clone: Its target is unknown.

The method was immunoSEQ multiplex PCR; TCRdb's version includes in-frame clones alone and lacks a portion of them. The data show roughly 1,800,000 clones, approximately 94% seen once. Whole-study findings and limits: The sole specimen, blood, was sampled, and tissue repertoires likely differ. The study drew on few donors, limiting represented genetic and exposure-history diversity. The sharing of 5% to 6.5% of naive CD4 clonotypes was seen across a few donors. Among the subsets, naive ones generally showed larger estimated richness than memory ones.

Positive CCR7 selection of CD45RO-negative cells yielded the naive CD8 cells, and terminally differentiated effector memory CD45RA+ cells were excluded. This sequence originates from a man aged 18 to 30 in good health. The chain couples TRBV4-3 to TRBJ2-1; no clear D gene. The specimen was naive CD8+ T cells sorted from blood. The CDR3 coding sequence is TGCGCCAGCAGCCAAGAAAGGAGTGACAATGAGCAGTTCTTC. This sequence encodes CASSQERSDNEQFF.